Described below is a single T cell receptor (beta chain) sequence and its context. Germline V gene lookup returns CDR1 SGHRS and CDR2 YFSETQ. Deletions cut 6 bases from V and 1 base from J, with 10 bases between. The CDR3 is 13 residues long. Measured with immunoSEQ multiplex PCR; TCRdb has only the in-frame clones, and not every one. Among some 260,000 clones listed, around 90% were seen once. This record comes from a study of blood T cell repertoires in COVID-19. The overall study: In each case, the material was cDNA or gDNA derived from T cells, B-cell-depleted T cells, or PBMCs.

Material for sequencing was peripheral blood. This sequence joins TRBV5-1 and TRBJ1-1, with D unresolved. The receptor comes from a human donor in a cohort sampled during active COVID-19. Here the CDR3 reads CASIEGTNTEAFF. CDR3 bases: TGCGCCAGCATAGAGGGAACGAACACTGAAGCTTTCTTT. The whole variable domain, remainder taken from reference TRBV5-1 and TRBJ1-1, is KAGVTQTPRYLIKTRGQQVTLSCSPISGHRSVSWYQQTPGQGLQFLFEYFSETQRNKGNFPGRFSGRQFSNSRSEMNVSTLELGDSALYLCASIEGTNTEAFFGQGTRLTVV.